This paragraph reports one T cell receptor (beta chain). Its antigen is unidentified. The validation cohort, a group of 100 to 150 subjects, included the donors and was separate from the roughly 720-subject first cohort. This specimen comes from a study of cytomegalovirus exposure and HLA in healthy donors. CDR1 ENHRY and CDR2 SYGVKD come from the germline V gene. V lost 6 bases and J 4 bases, leaving 13 bases between the germline ends. This CDR3 has 15 amino acids. Study results and caveats: Usually a TCR sequence was rare, but some public TCRs were found in many donors.

Generated by immunoSEQ multiplex PCR, the TCRdb table keeps only in-frame clones and is missing some. The sample gives tens of thousands of clones, 95% of which show up once; 0.69% is in the top ten. This receptor was obtained from a woman aged 18-35 years in good health and CMV-seronegative. Specimen: PBMCs. V gene TRBV10-3 combines with J gene TRBJ2-6; the D gene is possibly TRBD2 (6 bases). The CDR3 DNA follows: TGTGCCATCAGCCCAGGAGGGTCCGGGGCCAACGTCCTGACTTTC. Its translation: CAISPGGSGANVLTF.